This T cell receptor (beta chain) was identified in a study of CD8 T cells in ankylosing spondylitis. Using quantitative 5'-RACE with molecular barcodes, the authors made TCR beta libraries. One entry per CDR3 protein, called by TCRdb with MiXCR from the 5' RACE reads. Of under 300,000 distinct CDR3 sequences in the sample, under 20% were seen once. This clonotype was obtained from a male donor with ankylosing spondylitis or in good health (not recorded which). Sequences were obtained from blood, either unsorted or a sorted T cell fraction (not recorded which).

The CDR3 is CSVDLQVRADYEQYF. The CDR3 nucleotides read TGCAGCGTCGACCTACAGGTCAGGGCGGACTACGAGCAGTACTTC. The chain is built from TRBV29-1 and TRBJ2-7, with a possible D match to TRBD1 (5 bases). Germline lookup yields CDR1 SQVTM and CDR2 ANQGSEA. The CDR3 extends over 15 amino acids. V was trimmed by 6 bases and J by 3 bases, leaving 21 bases between them.